This is a list of T cell receptor beta chains from one sample in a study of monozygotic twins with inflammatory bowel disease. TCRdb re-called the 5' RACE reads and shows each CDR3 protein once, DNA omitted. The sample's table shows over 120,000 distinct CDR3 sequences. The sequencing sample was made of blood. The receptors here all came from a human donor with ulcerative colitis or Crohn's disease, or a healthy co-twin of an affected twin (not recorded which). Both conserved end residues are part of each CDR3. Each record gives: J gene, V gene, CDR3 protein.

TRBJ2-1	TRBV12-3/TRBV12-4	CASSRPGISNEQFF
TRBJ1-6	TRBV19	CASSISGGNESPLHF
TRBJ1-2	TRBV7-3	CASSPLPGPYGYTF
TRBJ2-1	TRBV5-1	CASSLAWLAGGYNEQFF
TRBJ2-1	TRBV27	CASSPRLGSHEQFF
TRBJ2-1	TRBV7-2	CASSLGGVVVDEQFF
TRBJ1-1	TRBV29-1	CSVGPVAEAFF
TRBJ1-1	TRBV18	CASSPTGGQPEAFF
TRBJ2-1	TRBV5-5	CASSLTPGVPYNEQFF
TRBJ2-3	TRBV11-2	CASRGLAITDTQYF
TRBJ1-1	TRBV5-1	CASSLDGGLLSNTEAFF
TRBJ2-7	TRBV5-1	CASSFSSGTDYEQYF
TRBJ1-2	TRBV7-3	CASSRTRTATDYTF
TRBJ2-1	TRBV5-5	CASSLEGTSGSDEQFF
TRBJ1-3	TRBV27	CASGGQGPDTIYF
TRBJ2-3	TRBV24-1	CATSEGTDTQYF
TRBJ2-3	TRBV9	CASSVDGRALDTQYF
TRBJ2-1	TRBV6-2/TRBV6-3	CASLKPPGNEQFF
TRBJ2-4	TRBV12-3/TRBV12-4	CASSLGELAKNIQYF
TRBJ1-1	TRBV28	CASSLMLEWQVNTEAFF
TRBJ1-2	TRBV28	CASSLGASGYGYTF
TRBJ2-1	TRBV20-1	CSAPRPGSSYNEQFF
TRBJ2-5	TRBV27	CASSPLDRGIQETQYF
TRBJ2-7	TRBV29-1	CSVSRGAERYEQYF
TRBJ1-5	TRBV28	CASSLLDQPQHF
TRBJ2-2	TRBV27	CASTLFSRGNTGELFF
TRBJ2-1	TRBV5-1	CASSLAGGGTHNEQFF